Listed below are T cell receptor beta chains from one sample, sequenced in a study of sequential checkpoint blockade in melanoma. Profiled with immunoSEQ multiplex PCR; TCRdb holds only in-frame clones, not every one. The sample holds around 2,800 clones, over 25% seen once. Specimen: tumor tissue (inferred from file names), collected from a patient given nivolumab and ipilimumab in sequence. These TCRs come from a human donor with melanoma. The CDR3 runs from the conserved cysteine through the conserved F or W. The D gene is left open where the match is weak. Clone size, where shown, is once, few, many, or a class for clones that have expanded.

d_call	v_call	j_call	clone_size	cdr3_aa	cdr3_nt
NA	TRBV19	TRBJ1-4	NA	CASSIPGLNEKLFF	TGTGCCAGTAGTATACCAGGGTTGAACGAAAAACTGTTTTTT
TRBD2	TRBV11-3	TRBJ2-4	NA	CASSLGGVAGGIQYF	TGTGCCAGCAGCTTAGGGGGGGTAGCGGGAGGCATTCAGTACTTC
TRBD2	TRBV11-3	TRBJ2-7	few	CASSLGRGLAGIYEQYF	TGTGCCAGCAGCTTGGGCCGGGGACTAGCGGGAATCTACGAGCAGTACTTC
NA	TRBV7-5	TRBJ1-5	few	CASSLDLGAGQPQHF	TGTGCCAGCAGCTTAGATTTGGGAGCGGGTCAGCCCCAGCATTTT
TRBD1	TRBV11-3	TRBJ2-5	NA	CASSSGQYVQETQYF	TGTGCCAGCAGCTCGGGACAGTACGTCCAAGAGACCCAGTACTTC
TRBD1	TRBV10-3	TRBJ1-4	few	CAISESTGVSEKLFF	TGTGCCATCAGTGAGTCGACAGGGGTTAGTGAAAAACTGTTTTTT
NA	TRBV18	TRBJ1-1	NA	CASSPRGVGDTEAFF	TGTGCCAGCTCACCGAGAGGGGTCGGAGACACTGAAGCTTTCTTT
NA	TRBV6-8	TRBJ1-1	few	CAISGGQNTEAFF	TGTGCCATCAGTGGGGGACAGAACACTGAAGCTTTCTTT
NA	TRBV14	TRBJ2-3	NA	CASSQEAQADAQYF	TGTGCCAGCAGCCAAGAAGCGCAGGCCGACGCGCAGTATTTT
TRBD1	TRBV2	TRBJ1-4	NA	CASSFTGVINEKLFF	TGTGCCAGCAGTTTCACAGGGGTAATTAATGAAAAACTGTTTTTT
TRBD2	TRBV7-7	TRBJ2-1	NA	CASNSGSSYNEQFF	TGTGCCAGCAATAGCGGGAGCTCCTACAATGAGCAGTTCTTC
NA	TRBV28	TRBJ2-5	NA	CASTRRRETQYF	TGTGCCAGCACAAGGAGGCGGGAGACCCAGTACTTC
NA	TRBV19	TRBJ1-2	NA	CASSMEQGIGYTF	TGTGCCAGTAGTATGGAGCAGGGCATAGGCTACACCTTC
NA	TRBV6-8	TRBJ2-5	few	CASSRQLQETQYF	TGTGCCAGCAGTCGACAACTACAAGAGACCCAGTACTTC
TRBD1	TRBV12-5	TRBJ2-5	once	CASGLSRDRGMETQYF	TGTGCTAGTGGTTTGTCTCGGGACAGGGGTATGGAGACCCAGTACTTC
NA	TRBV10-2	TRBJ2-2	NA	CASSATSNGELFF	TGCGCCAGCAGTGCAACTAGCAACGGGGAGCTGTTTTTT
NA	TRBV19	TRBJ2-1	NA	CASSIRSGSSYNEQFF	TGTGCCAGTAGTATCCGGTCGGGAAGCTCCTACAATGAGCAGTTCTTC
TRBD2	TRBV6-8	TRBJ2-4	few	CASRRTSGNKNIQYF	TGTGCCAGCAGGCGGACTAGCGGGAACAAAAACATTCAGTACTTC
NA	TRBV2	TRBJ1-3	few	CASAWGPGSGNTIYF	TGTGCCAGTGCTTGGGGACCCGGCTCTGGAAACACCATATATTTT
TRBD2	TRBV4-1	TRBJ2-1	NA	CASSQEVSGWVNEQFF	TGCGCCAGCAGCCAAGAGGTTAGCGGGTGGGTAAATGAGCAGTTCTTC
NA	TRBV29-1	TRBJ2-3	NA	CSVGKDAHTQYF	TGCAGCGTTGGAAAGGACGCCCATACGCAGTATTTT
NA	TRBV11-3	TRBJ1-2	NA	CASDEGVGNYGYTF	TGTGCCAGCGACGAGGGGGTCGGAAACTATGGCTACACCTTC
NA	TRBV11-3	TRBJ1-5	medium-sized	CASSSVGGGISQPQHF	TGTGCCAGCAGCTCAGTTGGAGGTGGTATTAGTCAGCCCCAGCATTTT
TRBD2	TRBV5-1	TRBJ2-1	NA	CASSSTGTTNEQFF	TGCGCCAGCAGCTCAACCGGGACTACCAATGAGCAGTTCTTC
NA	TRBV14	TRBJ2-5	NA	CASSQVSGLVETQYF	TGTGCCAGCAGCCAAGTATCTGGTCTCGTGGAGACCCAGTACTTC
NA	TRBV7-2	TRBJ1-1	few	CASSFSPQGEAFF	TGTGCCAGCAGCTTCTCCCCGCAGGGGGAAGCTTTCTTT
TRBD1	TRBV9	TRBJ1-5	few	CASSEYRGGQPQHF	TGTGCCAGCAGTGAATACAGGGGGGGTCAGCCCCAGCATTTT
TRBD1	TRBV6-8	TRBJ1-1	NA	CASSYYRGTEAFF	TGTGCCAGCAGTTACTACAGGGGTACTGAAGCTTTCTTT
NA	TRBV29-1	TRBJ1-5	NA	CSVRTDSNQPQHF	TGCAGCGTTAGAACCGATAGCAATCAGCCCCAGCATTTT
TRBD1	TRBV12-5	TRBJ1-1	NA	CAMLQGARGTEAFF	TGTGCCATGCTACAGGGGGCGCGAGGAACTGAAGCTTTCTTT
NA	TRBV14	TRBJ2-1	NA	CASSPNAWARVDNEQFF	TGTGCCAGCAGCCCCAACGCGTGGGCACGAGTCGACAATGAGCAGTTCTTC
TRBD2	TRBV6-8	TRBJ2-1	few	CASSLAGGVDEQFF	TGTGCCAGCAGTTTAGCGGGAGGGGTGGATGAGCAGTTCTTC
NA	TRBV15	TRBJ1-1	few	CATSKTGLQNTEAFF	TGTGCCACCAGCAAAACAGGGCTCCAGAACACTGAAGCTTTCTTT
NA	TRBV9	TRBJ1-1	NA	CASTLGGGNTEAFF	TGTGCCAGCACCTTGGGTGGAGGGAACACTGAAGCTTTCTTT
NA	TRBV11-3	TRBJ2-5	few	CASSFNGLQETQYF	TGTGCCAGCAGCTTTAACGGACTACAAGAGACCCAGTACTTC
NA	TRBV2	TRBJ2-1	few	CASSDGAWGAEQFF	TGTGCCAGCAGCGATGGGGCCTGGGGGGCTGAGCAGTTCTTC
NA	TRBV7-5	TRBJ2-1	NA	CASSLGVAGGAYNEQFF	NA
NA	TRBV2	TRBJ2-7	few	CASSERGSYEQYF	TGTGCCAGCAGTGAAAGGGGTTCCTACGAGCAGTACTTC
NA	TRBV19	TRBJ2-1	NA	CASSIGSTSGDEQFF	TGTGCCAGTAGTATAGGGTCCACCTCGGGGGATGAGCAGTTCTTC
NA	TRBV7-5	TRBJ1-2	many	CASSFKEGYYGYTF	TGTGCCAGCAGCTTCAAAGAGGGGTACTATGGCTACACCTTC
NA	TRBV16	TRBJ1-2	NA	CASSLARTYGYTF	TGTGCCAGCAGCCTGGCACGGACCTATGGCTACACCTTC
NA	TRBV7-1	TRBJ1-1	few	CASSLARNTEAFF	TGTGCCAGCAGCTTAGCCCGGAACACTGAAGCTTTCTTT
TRBD2	TRBV19	TRBJ2-1	NA	CASSQTSGSLAEQFF	TGTGCCAGTAGCCAAACTAGCGGGAGTCTCGCTGAGCAGTTCTTC
NA	TRBV11-3	TRBJ2-1	few	CASSWVEGPRDNEQFF	TGTGCCAGCAGCTGGGTCGAGGGGCCGAGGGACAATGAGCAGTTCTTC
TRBD2	TRBV5-1	TRBJ2-7	NA	CASRELAGSYEQYF	TGCGCCAGCAGGGAACTAGCGGGCTCCTACGAGCAGTACTTC
NA	TRBV30	TRBJ1-5	few	CAWSVAGGGNQPQHF	TGTGCCTGGAGTGTAGCGGGAGGGGGCAATCAGCCCCAGCATTTT
NA	TRBV12-5	TRBJ2-5	NA	CASGEAGQETQYF	TGTGCCAGCGGCGAGGCGGGCCAAGAGACCCAGTACTTC
NA	TRBV7-2	TRBJ2-5	few	CASSFGSQETQYF	TGTGCCAGCAGCTTTGGAAGCCAAGAGACCCAGTACTTC
NA	TRBV27	TRBJ2-1	NA	CASSLSLLDEQFF	TGTGCCAGCAGTTTATCGCTACTCGATGAGCAGTTCTTC
NA	TRBV18	TRBJ2-1	NA	CASSPAYWDEQFF	TGTGCCAGCTCACCCGCCTATTGGGATGAGCAGTTCTTC
NA	TRBV25-1	TRBJ1-4	NA	CASSKQGANEKLFF	TGTGCCAGCAGTAAACAGGGCGCTAATGAAAAACTGTTTTTT
TRBD2	TRBV11-3	TRBJ2-1	few	CASSPSGRKSNEQFF	TGTGCCAGCAGCCCAAGCGGGAGAAAGAGCAATGAGCAGTTCTTC